The next 2 T cell receptor beta chains were all read from a single sample in a study of Ad26.COV2.S vaccination and SARS-CoV-2 variants. Clones were sequenced by immunoSEQ multiplex PCR, and TCRdb holds only the in-frame ones, with some missing. The sample holds some 450,000 clones, about 92% seen once. As to treatment: some 20 received Ad26.COV2.S at low or high dose, single or two shots; 5 received placebo; per-sample allocation not given. The study sampled participants on day 63 after the first vaccine or placebo injection. Sequences were derived from peripheral blood, sampled in a trial of Ad26.COV2.S vaccine versus placebo. The receptors were gathered from a person aged 18 to 65 who received the Ad26.COV2.S COVID-19 vaccine or a placebo.

V is TRBV27 and J is TRBJ2-7, with 10 bases fitting TRBD2. Germline values: CDR1 MNHEY, CDR2 SMNVEV (reference sequence). V gave up 5 bases and J gave up 4 bases; unmatched junction bases: 8. The CDR3 covers 15 residues. The CDR3 nucleotides read TGTGCCAGCAGTGCTAGCGGGAGAGGCGTTTACGAGCAGTACTTC. It translates to CASSASGRGVYEQYF.

The V and J genes are TRBV5-1 and TRBJ2-7; D gene unclear. The V gene's germline CDR1 is SGHRS and CDR2 YFSETQ. The CDR3 has 14 residues. With 0 bases removed from V and 0 bases from J, the gap between germline ends came to 7 bases. In DNA form, the CDR3 reads TGCGCCAGCAGCTTGGACCCGTACTCCTACGAGCAGTACTTC. Encoded protein: CASSLDPYSYEQYF.